Below are 9 T cell receptor beta chains sequenced from a single sample in a study of technical replicates of blood from a handful of donors. This table comes from immunoSEQ multiplex PCR, and its TCRdb copy is limited to in-frame clones, with some not included. Of about 80,000 clones in the sample, 90% to 95% were seen once. Material: T cells isolated from PBMCs. The receptors were gathered from a human donor in good health.

V is TRBV11-3 and J is TRBJ2-7; D is unclear. The CDR3 is made up of 15 amino acids. The ends were cut back, 1 base at V and 0 bases at J, with 10 bases in the middle. CDR1 SGHNT and CDR2 YENEEA come from the germline V gene. The CDR3 bases are TGTGCCAGCAGCTTAGGAAGATCGAGCTCCTACGAGCAGTACTTC. Amino acid sequence: CASSLGRSSSYEQYF. The whole variable domain, remainder taken from reference TRBV11-3 and TRBJ2-7, is EAGVVQSPRYKIIEKKQPVAFWCNPISGHNTLYWYLQNLGQGPELLIRYENEEAVDDSQLPKDRFSAERLKGVDSTLKIQPAELGDSAVYLCASSLGRSSSYEQYFGPGTRLTVT.

The CDR3 nucleotides read TGTGCCAGCAGCAAATTAATACAGGGCACCTATGGCTACACCTTC. It translates to CASSKLIQGTYGYTF. This sequence joins TRBV5-6 and TRBJ1-2; the D gene is possibly TRBD1 (6 bases). CDR3 size: 15 residues. Germline lookup yields CDR1 SGHDT and CDR2 YYEEEE. V was pared by 4 bases and J by 4 bases, with 17 bases between. Drawing the rest from reference TRBV5-6 and TRBJ1-2, the complete variable domain is DAGVTQSPTHLIKTRGQQVTLRCSPKSGHDTVSWYQQALGQGPQFIFQYYEEEERQRGNFPDRFSGHQFPNYSSELNVNALLLGDSALYLCASSKLIQGTYGYTFGSGTRLTVV.

This clone was seen a few times. The V and J genes are TRBV9 and TRBJ1-1, with D possibly being TRBD1 (6 bases). This CDR3 region has 12 residues. Germline-derived CDR1 and CDR2 are SGDLS and YYNGEE. V lost 4 bases, J lost 8 bases, and 12 bases lay in between. This CDR3 reads CASSSTGTEAFF. CDR3 DNA: TGTGCCAGCAGCTCTACCGGGACAGAAGCTTTCTTT.

This chain's CDR3 is CAISIGGDAFF. The CDR3 region has the DNA TGTGCCATCAGTATCGGGGGAGACGCTTTCTTT. The chain joins TRBV10-3 to TRBJ1-1; possibly TRBD1 for D (5 bases). Trimming pared 5 bases from V and 11 bases from J, leaving 12 bases between. The CDR3 spans 11 residues. In germline, CDR1 is ENHRY, CDR2 SYGVKD.

The chain is built from TRBV29-1 and TRBJ2-1, with 11 bases aligning to TRBD1. Germline values: CDR1 SQVTM, CDR2 ANQGSEA. CDR3 length: 15 residues. Germline trimming cut 4 bases from V and 10 bases from J; bases unmatched to any gene: 12. The CDR3 is CSVVFRDRGVWEQFF. DNA for the CDR3: TGCAGCGTTGTGTTCCGGGACAGGGGGGTTTGGGAGCAGTTCTTC.

V usage is TRBV28 and J usage is TRBJ2-3; no clear D. The germline V gene encodes CDR1 MDHEN and CDR2 SYDVKM. Trimming took off 5 bases at V and 7 bases at J, with 7 bases between the two ends. This CDR3 has 11 amino acids. Here the CDR3 DNA reads TGTGCCAGCAGTCCTCCTAATACGCAGTATTTT. Protein sequence: CASSPPNTQYF.

This clone was counted once. This chain uses TRBV10-3 with TRBJ2-7, with D hard to call. The CDR3 runs to 11 residues. V shed 8 bases and J shed 7 bases, with 12 bases lying between them. From germline, CDR1 is ENHRY and CDR2 SYGVKD. As DNA, the CDR3 is TGTGCCATCGCGGCCGCCGATGAGCAGTACTTC. Residues: CAIAAADEQYF.

This rearrangement joins TRBV2 to TRBJ2-1; D is perhaps TRBD2 (5 bases). The length of the CDR3 is 15 residues. With 3 bases removed from V and 0 bases from J, the gap between germline ends came to 9 bases. Germline CDR1 is SNHLY and CDR2 is FYNNEI. The CDR3 region is CASSEASGSYNEQFF. DNA for the CDR3: TGTGCCAGCAGTGAGGCCAGCGGCTCCTACAATGAGCAGTTCTTC.

This chain connects TRBV5-6 to TRBJ2-2; a weak D match, TRBD2 (5 bases). Trimming left V 2 bases short and J 2 bases short, with 7 bases between. The germline CDR1 and CDR2 sequences are SGHDT and YYEEEE. The CDR3 is 14 residues long. CDR3 loop: CASSLAVNTGELFF. The CDR3 coding sequence is TGTGCCAGCAGCTTAGCGGTTAACACCGGGGAGCTGTTTTTT.